This T cell receptor beta chain is from a study of identical twins. The study's findings and limits: Recombination models fit unrelated individuals' TCR alpha sharing but underestimated twins'. Reduced insertions were recorded for abundant cord blood beta clonotypes, with no such pattern in memory repertoires. Analyses of zero insertions could be partly confounded by invariant MAIT and iNKT cells.

Each cDNA held unique molecular identifiers, and template switching gave it a universal primer site. TCRdb reprocessed the 5' RACE reads via MiXCR and lists one record per CDR3 protein. The sample includes about 430,000 distinct CDR3 sequences, about 18% seen only once; the top ten take less than 15%. The germline V gene encodes CDR1 DFQATT and CDR2 SNEGSKA (reference sequence). This CDR3 has 12 amino acids. Between the trimmed V and J ends, which lost 6 bases and 4 bases, there was a span of 12 bases. In the case of this clonotype: The antigen remains unidentified.

The sequenced sample was naive T cells sorted from blood. This TCR was sampled from a man aged 50-60 years in good health. The rearrangement links TRBV20-1 to TRBJ1-2; D call uncertain. The CDR3 nucleotides are TGCAGTGCCCTTGAACACCTCTATGGCTACACCTTC. It is translated as CSALEHLYGYTF.